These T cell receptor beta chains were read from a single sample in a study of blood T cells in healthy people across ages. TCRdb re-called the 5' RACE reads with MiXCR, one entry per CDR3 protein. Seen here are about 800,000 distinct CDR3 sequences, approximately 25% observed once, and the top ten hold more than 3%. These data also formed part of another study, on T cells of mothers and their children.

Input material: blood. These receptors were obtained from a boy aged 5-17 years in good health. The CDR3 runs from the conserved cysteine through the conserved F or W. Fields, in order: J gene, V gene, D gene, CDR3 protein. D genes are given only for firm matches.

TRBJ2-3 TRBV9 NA CASSVVSGAADTQYF
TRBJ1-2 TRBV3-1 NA CASSQVGTPDTYGYTF
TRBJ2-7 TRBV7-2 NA CASSFGRDNEQYF
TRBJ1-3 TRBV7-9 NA CASSLIWYTVPGNTIYF
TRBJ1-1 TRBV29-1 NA CSVGKNKNTEAFF
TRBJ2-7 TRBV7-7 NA CASSLSGGSHEQYF
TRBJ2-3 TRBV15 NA CATSTNQGDTQYF
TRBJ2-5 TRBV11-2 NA CASSIRGGEETQYF
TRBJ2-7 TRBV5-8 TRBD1 CASSYRDRDSYEQYF
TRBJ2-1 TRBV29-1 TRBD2 CSVPSGRAPNEQFF
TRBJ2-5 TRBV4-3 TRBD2 CASSRGTSGGALETQYF
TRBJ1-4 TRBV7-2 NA CASSLVPDDQKLFF
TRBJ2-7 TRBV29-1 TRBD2 CSVELAGGSYEQYF
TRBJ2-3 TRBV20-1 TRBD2 CSARDEMTSGSYADTQYF
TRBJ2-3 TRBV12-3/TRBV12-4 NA CASSTSSGGVSTDTQYF
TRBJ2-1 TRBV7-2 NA CATRGGAAYNEQFF
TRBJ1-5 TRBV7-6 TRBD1 CASSLGDRKSNQPQHF
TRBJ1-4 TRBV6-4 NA CASRRTVATNEKLFF
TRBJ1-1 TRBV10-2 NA CASSEVTGTNTEAFF
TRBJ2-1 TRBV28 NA CASTQDRLEQFF
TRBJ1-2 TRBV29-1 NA CSVSGTPKEGYGYTF
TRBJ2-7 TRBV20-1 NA CSASDHSDPSYEQYF
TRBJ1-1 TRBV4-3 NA CASSQERGRNTEAFF
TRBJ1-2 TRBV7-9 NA CASSRPGAQEGYTF
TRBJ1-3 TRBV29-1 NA CSVRGAGDSGNTIYF
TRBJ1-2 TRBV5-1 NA CASSLQGSAVNYGYTF
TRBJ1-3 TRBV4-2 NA CASSQPYDISSGNTIYF
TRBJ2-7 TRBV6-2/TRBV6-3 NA CASSYDRIGPSSGQYF
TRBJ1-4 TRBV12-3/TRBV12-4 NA CASSSALGGEKLFF
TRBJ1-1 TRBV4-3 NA CASSQGRSAEAFF
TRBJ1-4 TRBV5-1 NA CASTRGRQPEREKLFF
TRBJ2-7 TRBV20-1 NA CSARDPDRTYEQYF
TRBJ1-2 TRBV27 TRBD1 CASSRLKTGEEYGYTF
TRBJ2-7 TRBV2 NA CASSVARLYEQYF
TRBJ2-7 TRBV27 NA CASSLTGRGYEQYF
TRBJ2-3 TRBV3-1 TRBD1 CASRNRDRDTQYF
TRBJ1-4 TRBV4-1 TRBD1 CASSPDRGGEKLFF
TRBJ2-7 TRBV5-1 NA CASSLGTMGEQYF
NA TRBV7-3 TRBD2 CASSPGTAPGLAGDEQFF
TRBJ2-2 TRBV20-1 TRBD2 CSASRAGGTGELFF